This T cell receptor beta chain was found in a study of T-cell memory formation after mild COVID-19. The overall study: TCR clusters mostly belonged to single donors. Study results and caveats: Whether second-wave clones peaking at day 37 were SARS-CoV-2 specific went unconfirmed.

TCRdb reanalysed the 5' RACE reads using MiXCR and keeps one entry per CDR3 protein. The data show 50,000 to 75,000 distinct CDR3 sequences, with around 10% seen just once and 1.1% held by the top ten. The CDR3 has 12 residues. The V end was cut by 7 bases, the J end by 4 bases, with 11 bases between. Germline lookup yields CDR1 DFQATT and CDR2 SNEGSKA (reference sequence). This clonotype was counted only a few times. What it binds is unknown. The V and J genes are TRBV20-1 and TRBJ1-5; D not certain. The sequence came from a man between 18 and 35 years old who had mild COVID-19 (a few samples of this study predate the infection). Cell type and time point are not known. Sequences were obtained from PBMCs or a T cell subset sorted from them (not recorded which). The CDR3 nucleotides are TGCAGTGTATGGGTCCTAAATCAGCCCCAGCATTTT. Translating gives CSVWVLNQPQHF.